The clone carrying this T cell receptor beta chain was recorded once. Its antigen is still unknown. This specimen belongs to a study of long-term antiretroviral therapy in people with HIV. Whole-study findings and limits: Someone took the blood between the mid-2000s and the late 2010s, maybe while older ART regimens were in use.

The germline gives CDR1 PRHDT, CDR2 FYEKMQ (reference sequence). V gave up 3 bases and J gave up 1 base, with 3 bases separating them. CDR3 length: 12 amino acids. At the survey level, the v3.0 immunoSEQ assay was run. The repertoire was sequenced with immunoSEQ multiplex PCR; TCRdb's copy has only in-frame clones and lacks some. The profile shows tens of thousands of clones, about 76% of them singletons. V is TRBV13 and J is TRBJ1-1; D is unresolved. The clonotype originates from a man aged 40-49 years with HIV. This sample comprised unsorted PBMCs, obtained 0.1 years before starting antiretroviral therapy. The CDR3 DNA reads TGTGCCAGCAGCTTCGGGAACACTGAAGCTTTCTTT. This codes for CASSFGNTEAFF. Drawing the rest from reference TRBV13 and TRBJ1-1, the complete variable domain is AAGVIQSPRHLIKEKRETATLKCYPIPRHDTVYWYQQGPGQDPQFLISFYEKMQSDKGSIPDRFSAQQFSDYHSELNMSSLELGDSALYFCASSFGNTEAFFGQGTRLTVV.